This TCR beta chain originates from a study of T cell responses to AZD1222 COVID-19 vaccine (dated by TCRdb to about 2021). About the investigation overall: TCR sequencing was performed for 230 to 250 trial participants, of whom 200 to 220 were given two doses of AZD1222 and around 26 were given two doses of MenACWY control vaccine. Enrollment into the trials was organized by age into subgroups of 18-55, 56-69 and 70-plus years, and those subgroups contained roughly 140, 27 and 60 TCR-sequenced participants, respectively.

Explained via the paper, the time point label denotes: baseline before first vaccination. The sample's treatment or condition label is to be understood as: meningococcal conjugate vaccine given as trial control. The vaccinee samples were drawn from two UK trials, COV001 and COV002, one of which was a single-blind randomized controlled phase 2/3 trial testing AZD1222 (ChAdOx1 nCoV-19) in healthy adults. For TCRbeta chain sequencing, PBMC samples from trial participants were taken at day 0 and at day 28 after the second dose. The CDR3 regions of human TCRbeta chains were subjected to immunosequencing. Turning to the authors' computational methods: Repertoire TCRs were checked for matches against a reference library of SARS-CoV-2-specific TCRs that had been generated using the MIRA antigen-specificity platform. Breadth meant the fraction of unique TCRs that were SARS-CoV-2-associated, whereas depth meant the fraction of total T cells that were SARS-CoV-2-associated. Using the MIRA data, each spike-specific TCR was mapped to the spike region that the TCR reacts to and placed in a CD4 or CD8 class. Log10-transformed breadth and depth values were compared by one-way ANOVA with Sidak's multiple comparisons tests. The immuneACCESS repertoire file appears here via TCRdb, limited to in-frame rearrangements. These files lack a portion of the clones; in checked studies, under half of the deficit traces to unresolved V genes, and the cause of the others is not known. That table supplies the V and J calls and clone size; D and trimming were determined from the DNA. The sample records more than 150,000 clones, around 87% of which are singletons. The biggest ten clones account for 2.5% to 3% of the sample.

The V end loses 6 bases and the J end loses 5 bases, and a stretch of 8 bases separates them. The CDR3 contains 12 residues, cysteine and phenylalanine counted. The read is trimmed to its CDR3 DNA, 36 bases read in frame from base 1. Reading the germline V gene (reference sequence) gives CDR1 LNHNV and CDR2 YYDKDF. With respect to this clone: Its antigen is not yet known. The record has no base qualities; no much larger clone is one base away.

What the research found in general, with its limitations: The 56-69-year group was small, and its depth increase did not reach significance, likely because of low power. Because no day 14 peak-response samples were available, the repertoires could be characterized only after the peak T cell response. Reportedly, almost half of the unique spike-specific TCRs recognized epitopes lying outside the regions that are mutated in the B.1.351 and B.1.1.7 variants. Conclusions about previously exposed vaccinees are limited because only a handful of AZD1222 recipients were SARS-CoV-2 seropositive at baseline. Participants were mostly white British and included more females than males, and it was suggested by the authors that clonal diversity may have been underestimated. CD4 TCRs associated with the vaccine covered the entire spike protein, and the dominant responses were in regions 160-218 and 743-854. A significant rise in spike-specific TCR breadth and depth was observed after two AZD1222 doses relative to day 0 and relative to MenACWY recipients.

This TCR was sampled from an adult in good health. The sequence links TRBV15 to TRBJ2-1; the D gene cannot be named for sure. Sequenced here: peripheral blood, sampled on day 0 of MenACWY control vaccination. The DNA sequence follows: TGTGCCACCAGGACACAGAACAATGAGCAGTTCTTC. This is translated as CATRTQNNEQFF.